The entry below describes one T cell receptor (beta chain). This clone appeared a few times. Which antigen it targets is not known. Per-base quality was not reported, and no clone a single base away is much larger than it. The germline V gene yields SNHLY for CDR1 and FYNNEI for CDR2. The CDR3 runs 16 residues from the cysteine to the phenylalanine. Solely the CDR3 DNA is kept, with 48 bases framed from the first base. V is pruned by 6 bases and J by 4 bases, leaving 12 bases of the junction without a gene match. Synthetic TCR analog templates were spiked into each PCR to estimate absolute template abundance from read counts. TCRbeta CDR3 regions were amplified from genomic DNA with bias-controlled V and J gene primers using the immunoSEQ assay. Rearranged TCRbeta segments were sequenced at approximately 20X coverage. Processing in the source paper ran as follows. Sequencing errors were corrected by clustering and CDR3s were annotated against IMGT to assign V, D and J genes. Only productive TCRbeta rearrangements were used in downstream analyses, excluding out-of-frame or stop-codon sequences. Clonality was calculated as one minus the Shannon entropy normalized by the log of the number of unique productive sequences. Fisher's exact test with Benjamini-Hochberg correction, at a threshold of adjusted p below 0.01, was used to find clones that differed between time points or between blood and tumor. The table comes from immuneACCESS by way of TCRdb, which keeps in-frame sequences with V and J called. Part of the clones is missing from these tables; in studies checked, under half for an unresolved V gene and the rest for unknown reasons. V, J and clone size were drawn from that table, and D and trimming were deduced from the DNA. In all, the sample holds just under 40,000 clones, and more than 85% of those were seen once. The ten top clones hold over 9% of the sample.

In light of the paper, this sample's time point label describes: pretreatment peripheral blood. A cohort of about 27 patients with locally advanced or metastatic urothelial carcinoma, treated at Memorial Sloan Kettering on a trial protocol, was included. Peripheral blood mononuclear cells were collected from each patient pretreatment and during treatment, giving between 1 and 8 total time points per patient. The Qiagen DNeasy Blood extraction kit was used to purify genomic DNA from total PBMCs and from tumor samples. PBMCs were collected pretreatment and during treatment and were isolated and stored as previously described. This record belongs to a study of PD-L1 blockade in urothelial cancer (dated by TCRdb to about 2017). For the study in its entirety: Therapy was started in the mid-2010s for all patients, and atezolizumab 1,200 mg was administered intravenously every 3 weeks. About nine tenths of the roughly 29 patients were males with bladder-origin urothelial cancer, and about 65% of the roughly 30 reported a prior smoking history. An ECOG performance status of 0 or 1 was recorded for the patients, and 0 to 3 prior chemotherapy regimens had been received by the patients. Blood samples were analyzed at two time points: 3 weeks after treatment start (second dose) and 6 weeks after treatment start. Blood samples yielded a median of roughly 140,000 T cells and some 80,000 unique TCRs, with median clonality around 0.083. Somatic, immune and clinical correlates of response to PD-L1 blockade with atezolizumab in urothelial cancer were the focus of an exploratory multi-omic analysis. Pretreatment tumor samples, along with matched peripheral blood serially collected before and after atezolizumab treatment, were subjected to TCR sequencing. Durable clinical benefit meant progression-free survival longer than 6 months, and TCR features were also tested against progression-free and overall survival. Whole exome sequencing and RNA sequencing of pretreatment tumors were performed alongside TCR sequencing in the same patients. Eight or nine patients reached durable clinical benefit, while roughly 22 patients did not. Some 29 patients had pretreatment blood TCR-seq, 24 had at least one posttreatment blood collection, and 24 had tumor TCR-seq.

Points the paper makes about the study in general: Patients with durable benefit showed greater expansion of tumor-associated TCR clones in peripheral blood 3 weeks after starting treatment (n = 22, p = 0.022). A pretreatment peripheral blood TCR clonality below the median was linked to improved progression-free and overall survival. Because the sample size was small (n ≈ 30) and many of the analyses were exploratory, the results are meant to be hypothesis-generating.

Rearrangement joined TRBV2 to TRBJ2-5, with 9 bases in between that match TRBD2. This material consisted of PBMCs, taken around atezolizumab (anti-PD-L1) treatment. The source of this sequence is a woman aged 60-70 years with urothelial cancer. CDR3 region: CASSQMLAGPPETQYF. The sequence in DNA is TGTGCCAGCAGCCAAATGCTAGCGGGACCCCCAGAGACCCAGTACTTC.